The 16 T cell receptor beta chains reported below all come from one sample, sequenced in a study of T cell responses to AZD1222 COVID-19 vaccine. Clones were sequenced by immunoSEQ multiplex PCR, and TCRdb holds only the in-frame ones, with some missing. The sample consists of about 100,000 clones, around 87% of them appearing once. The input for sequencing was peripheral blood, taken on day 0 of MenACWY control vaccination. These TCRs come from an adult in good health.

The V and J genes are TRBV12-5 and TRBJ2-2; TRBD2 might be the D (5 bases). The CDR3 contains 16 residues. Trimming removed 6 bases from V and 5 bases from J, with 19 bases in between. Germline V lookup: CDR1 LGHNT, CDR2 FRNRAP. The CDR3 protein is CASGPPTSLETGELFF. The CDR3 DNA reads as TGTGCTAGTGGCCCCCCCACCTCACTAGAGACCGGGGAGCTGTTTTTT.

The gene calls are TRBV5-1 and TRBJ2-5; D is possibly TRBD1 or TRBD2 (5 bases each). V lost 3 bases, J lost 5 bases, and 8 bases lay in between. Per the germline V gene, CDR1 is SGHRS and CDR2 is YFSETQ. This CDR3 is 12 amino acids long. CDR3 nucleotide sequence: TGCGCCAGCAGCTGGGACGTGGAGACCCAGTACTTC. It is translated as CASSWDVETQYF.

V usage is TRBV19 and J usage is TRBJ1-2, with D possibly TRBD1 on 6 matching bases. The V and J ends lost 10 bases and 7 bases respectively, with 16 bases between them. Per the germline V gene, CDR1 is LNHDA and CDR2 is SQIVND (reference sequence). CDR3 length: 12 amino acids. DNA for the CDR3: TGTGCCACCAGGCAGGGGTGGGGTGGCTACACCTTC. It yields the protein CATRQGWGGYTF.

Here the CDR3 reads CASSYVQHGSTEAFF. Written as DNA, the CDR3 is TGTGCCAGCAGTTACGTCCAACACGGGAGCACTGAAGCTTTCTTT. The J gene is TRBJ1-1, the V gene TRBV6-5; the D is unclear. V lost 2 bases and J lost 4, with 14 bases in between. This CDR3 has 15 amino acids. From germline, CDR1 is MNHEY and CDR2 SVGAGI.

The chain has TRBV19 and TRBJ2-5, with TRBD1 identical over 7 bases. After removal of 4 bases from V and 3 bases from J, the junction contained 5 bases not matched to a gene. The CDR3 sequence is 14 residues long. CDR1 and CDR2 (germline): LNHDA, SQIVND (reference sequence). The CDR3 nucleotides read TGTGCCAGTAGTAATCCCGGGACAGAAGAGACCCAGTACTTC. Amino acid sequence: CASSNPGTEETQYF.

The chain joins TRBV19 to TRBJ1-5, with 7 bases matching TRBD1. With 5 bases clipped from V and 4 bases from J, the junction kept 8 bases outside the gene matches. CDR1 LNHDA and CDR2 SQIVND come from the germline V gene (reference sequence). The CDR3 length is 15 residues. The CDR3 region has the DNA TGTGCCAGTAGTCGGGACAGAGGTGGGAATCAGCCCCAGCATTTT. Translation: CASSRDRGGNQPQHF.

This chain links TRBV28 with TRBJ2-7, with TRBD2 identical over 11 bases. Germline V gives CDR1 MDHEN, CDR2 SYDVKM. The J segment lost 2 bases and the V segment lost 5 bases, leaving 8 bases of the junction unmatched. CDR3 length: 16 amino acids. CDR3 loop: CASSPTRLAGPYEQYF. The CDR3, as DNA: TGTGCCAGCAGTCCGACCCGACTAGCGGGACCCTACGAGCAGTACTTC.

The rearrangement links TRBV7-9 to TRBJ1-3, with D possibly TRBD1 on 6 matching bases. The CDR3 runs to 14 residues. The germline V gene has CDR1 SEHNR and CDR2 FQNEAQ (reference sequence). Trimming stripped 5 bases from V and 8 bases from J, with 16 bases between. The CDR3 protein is CASSPRGRGDTIYF. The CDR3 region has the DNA TGTGCCAGCAGCCCCAGGGGTCGTGGTGACACCATATATTTT.

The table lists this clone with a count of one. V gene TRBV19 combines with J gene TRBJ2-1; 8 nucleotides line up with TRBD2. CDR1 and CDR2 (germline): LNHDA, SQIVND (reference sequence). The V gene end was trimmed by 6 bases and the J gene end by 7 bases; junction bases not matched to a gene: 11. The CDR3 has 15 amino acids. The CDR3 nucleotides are TGTGCCAGTAGCTTCCCGGCGGGGGGTCGGAATGAGCAGTTCTTC. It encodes CASSFPAGGRNEQFF.

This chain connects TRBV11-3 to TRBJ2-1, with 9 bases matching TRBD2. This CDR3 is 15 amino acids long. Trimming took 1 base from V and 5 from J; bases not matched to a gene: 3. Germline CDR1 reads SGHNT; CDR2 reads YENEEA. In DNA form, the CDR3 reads TGTGCCAGCAGCTTAGGGCTAGCGGGGAACAATGAGCAGTTCTTC. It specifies CASSLGLAGNNEQFF.

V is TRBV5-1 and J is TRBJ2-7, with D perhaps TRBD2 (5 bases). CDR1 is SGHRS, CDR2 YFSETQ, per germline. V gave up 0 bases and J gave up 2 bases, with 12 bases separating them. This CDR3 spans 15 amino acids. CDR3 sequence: CASSLAGGLAYEQYF. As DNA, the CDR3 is TGCGCCAGCAGCTTGGCCGGCGGACTCGCCTACGAGCAGTACTTC.

The CDR3 loop is CSAEKGTQADTQYF. CDR3 sequence (DNA): TGCAGCGCTGAGAAAGGGACCCAAGCAGATACGCAGTATTTT. The chain joins TRBV29-1 to TRBJ2-3; the D gene could be TRBD1 or TRBD2 (5 bases each). This CDR3 comprises 14 residues. CDR1 is SQVTM, CDR2 ANQGSEA, per germline. The germline V and J ends were trimmed by 7 bases and 4 bases, with 18 bases remaining between them.

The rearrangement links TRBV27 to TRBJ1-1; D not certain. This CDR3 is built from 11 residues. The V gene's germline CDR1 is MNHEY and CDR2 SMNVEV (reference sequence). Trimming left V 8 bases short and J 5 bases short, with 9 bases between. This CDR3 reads CASFSGTEAFF. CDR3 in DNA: TGTGCCAGCTTTTCTGGAACTGAAGCTTTCTTT.

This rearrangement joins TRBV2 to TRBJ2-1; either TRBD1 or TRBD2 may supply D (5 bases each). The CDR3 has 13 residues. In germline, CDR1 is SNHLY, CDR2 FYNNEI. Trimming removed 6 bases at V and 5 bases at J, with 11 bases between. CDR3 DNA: TGTGCCAGCAGGGGGACGAGTCACAATGAGCAGTTCTTC. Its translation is CASRGTSHNEQFF.

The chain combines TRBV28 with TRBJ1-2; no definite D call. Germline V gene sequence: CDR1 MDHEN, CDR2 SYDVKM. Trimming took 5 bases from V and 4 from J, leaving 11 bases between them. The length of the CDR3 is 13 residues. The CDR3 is CASSVPQLYGYTF. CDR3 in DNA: TGTGCCAGCAGTGTACCGCAGCTCTATGGCTACACCTTC.

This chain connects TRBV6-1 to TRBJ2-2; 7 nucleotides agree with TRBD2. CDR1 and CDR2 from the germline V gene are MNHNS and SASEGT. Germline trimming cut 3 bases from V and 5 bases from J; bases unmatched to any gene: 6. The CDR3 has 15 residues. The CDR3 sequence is CASSDGGAGTGELFF. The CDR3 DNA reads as TGTGCCAGCAGTGACGGGGGAGCGGGGACCGGGGAGCTGTTTTTT.